The 18 T cell receptor beta chains reported below all come from one sample, sequenced in a study of beta chain features in type 1 diabetes listed by TCRdb under 2018. The library was produced with the immunoSEQ multiplex PCR assay. The entire amount of isolated RNA was reverse transcribed using the High Capacity cDNA Reverse Transcription Kit, so the sequenced TCRB transcripts were expressed ones. The source is immuneACCESS, and TCRdb retained only in-frame sequences with V and J called. Part of the clones is not carried over; for the studies checked, unresolved V genes explain less than half of this, and the remainder is unexplained. Counted in this sample were about half a million clones; more than 9.5% of them appeared once. The ten largest clones take up around 0.05% of the sample. Sequencing input: naive CD4+ T cells from blood. The cell subset or site label on this specimen signifies: true naive CD4+ T cells. The source is a woman aged 18-29 years in good health.

This clone was detected only a few times. V gene TRBV7-9 combines with J gene TRBJ2-2; D is uncertain. Germline V gene lookup returns CDR1 SEHNR and CDR2 FQNEAQ (reference sequence). CDR3 size: 13 residues. V was pared by 5 bases and J by 4 bases, with 8 bases between. CDR3 DNA sequence: TGTGCCAGCAGCCAGTGGAGCACCGGGGAGCTGTTTTTT. Its protein is CASSQWSTGELFF.

This clone occurred a few times. This CDR3 is CASSLQTGAETQYF. The CDR3 coding sequence is TGTGCCAGCAGCTTGCAGACAGGGGCGGAGACCCAGTACTTC. The V gene is TRBV7-2, the J gene TRBJ2-5, with 8 bases identical to TRBD1. The germline V gene encodes CDR1 SGHTA and CDR2 FQGNSA. The CDR3 consists of 14 residues. The J segment lost 5 bases and the V segment lost 3 bases, leaving 5 bases of the junction unmatched.

CDR3 nucleotide sequence: TGCAGCGTTGACTCAGGGGTTGGAACTGAAGCTTTCTTT. This gives the protein CSVDSGVGTEAFF. The V call is TRBV29-1, the J call TRBJ1-1; D may be TRBD1 (6 bases). This CDR3 has 13 amino acids. CDR1 is SQVTM and CDR2 is ANQGSEA in the germline V gene. V shed 3 bases and J shed 5 bases, with 13 bases lying between them.

This chain connects TRBV7-9 to TRBJ2-7; D unclear. This CDR3 spans 13 amino acids. V was trimmed by 4 bases and J by 7 bases, leaving 14 bases between them. Germline CDR1 reads SEHNR; CDR2 reads FQNEAQ (reference sequence). The CDR3: CASSYPPPGEQYF. The CDR3 nucleotides are TGTGCCAGCAGCTATCCCCCCCCCGGGGAGCAGTACTTC.

This clone occurred a few times. The CDR3 sequence is CASSPPGGKGSAYEQYV. The CDR3 DNA reads TGTGCCAGCAGCCCCCCAGGGGGGAAAGGTAGTGCCTACGAGCAGTACGTC. This chain uses TRBV21-1 with TRBJ2-7; TRBD1 was called by the table and not checked on the DNA. TRBV21-1 is termed a pseudogene. This CDR3 spans 17 amino acids.

The CDR3 bases are TGCAGTGCTCCCGAGGATGAGCAGTTCTTC. Its translation is CSAPEDEQFF. V gene TRBV20-1 combines with J gene TRBJ2-1, with unresolved D. Trimming removed 5 bases from V and 8 bases from J, with 7 bases in between. The length of the CDR3 is 10 residues. CDR1 and CDR2 (germline): DFQATT, SNEGSKA (reference sequence).

This clone was observed a handful of times. In the same sample, other DNA sequences code for this CDR3. The chain is built from TRBV7-9 and TRBJ2-5; D not resolved. The CDR3 consists of 12 residues. Germline V gene sequence: CDR1 SEHNR, CDR2 FQNEAQ (reference sequence). Trimming cost V 2 bases and J 2 bases, with 3 bases left between them. CDR3 nucleotide sequence: TGTGCCAGCAGCTTAATTCAAGAGACCCAGTACTTC. It is translated as CASSLIQETQYF.

This chain joins TRBV4-3 and TRBJ2-1; a possible D gene is TRBD2 (5 bases). The germline gives CDR1 LGHNA, CDR2 YSLEER. The length of the CDR3 is 14 residues. Trimming took 0 bases from V and 13 from J, leaving 16 bases between them. The CDR3 sequence: CASSQDSGNRQQFF. For the CDR3, the DNA is TGCGCCAGCAGCCAAGACTCCGGGAACCGACAACAGTTCTTC.

The gene calls are TRBV7-2 and TRBJ2-1, with TRBD2 matching over 7 bases. The CDR3 extends over 15 amino acids. Germline CDR1 and CDR2: SGHTA and FQGNSA. The V segment lost 4 bases and the J segment 6 bases; nucleotides outside the gene matches: 9. The CDR3 loop reads CASSSRRTRTNEQFF. The CDR3 nucleotides are TGTGCCAGCAGCTCCAGGAGGACTAGGACCAATGAGCAGTTCTTC.

This chain connects TRBV4-2 to TRBJ1-4, with D possibly matching TRBD1 (5 bases). With 8 bases removed from V and 0 bases from J, the gap between germline ends came to 10 bases. This CDR3 is 14 amino acids long. Per the germline V gene, CDR1 is LGHNA and CDR2 is YNFKEQ. The CDR3 DNA reads as TGTGCCAGCGGGACGGTGGCAACTAATGAAAAACTGTTTTTT. Amino acid sequence: CASGTVATNEKLFF.

The chain is built from TRBV4-1 and TRBJ1-4, with D uncertain. CDR1 is MGHRA, CDR2 YSYEKL, per germline. The CDR3 totals 15 residues. V lost 1 base and J 0 bases, leaving 6 bases between the germline ends. CDR3 DNA sequence: TGCGCCAGCAGCCAAGTTAGGACAACTAATGAAAAACTGTTTTTT. This encodes CASSQVRTTNEKLFF.

This clone was detected a few times. The chain employs TRBV6-5 and TRBJ1-6; 9 bases map to TRBD1. The CDR3 sequence is 14 residues long. The junction had 4 bases not matched to a gene; V was cut back by 6 bases and J by 7 bases. CDR1 and CDR2 (germline): MNHEY, SVGAGI. DNA of the CDR3: TGTGCCAGCAGGCCGGGACAGGGCAATTCACCCCTCCACTTT. Protein sequence: CASRPGQGNSPLHF.

This clone has more than one count but fewer than ten. This chain connects TRBV19 to TRBJ2-1; 11 bases match TRBD1. From germline, CDR1 is LNHDA and CDR2 SQIVND (reference sequence). Trimming at V came to 5 bases and at J to 0 bases, leaving 3 bases not matched to a gene. The CDR3 spans 16 residues. The CDR3 protein is CASSGQGAFSYNEQFF. CDR3 DNA: TGTGCCAGTAGTGGACAGGGGGCCTTCTCCTACAATGAGCAGTTCTTC.

This sequence joins TRBV5-1 and TRBJ2-3, with 8 bases fitting TRBD1. CDR1 and CDR2 from the germline V gene are SGHRS and YFSETQ. This CDR3 contains 16 residues. V was clipped by 0 bases and J by 1 base; unmatched bases: 4. In DNA, the CDR3 is TGCGCCAGCAGCTTGGTAGCAGGGGGCCGCACAGATACGCAGTATTTT. This codes for CASSLVAGGRTDTQYF.

In DNA form, the CDR3 reads TGTGCCTGGAGTCCGGCTAACCAGGGGACCCAGTACTTC. It yields the protein CAWSPANQGTQYF. The chain carries TRBV30 and TRBJ2-5; TRBD1 is a possible D gene (5 bases). This CDR3 spans 13 amino acids. Germline V gives CDR1 GTSNPN, CDR2 SVGIG (reference sequence). Trimming cost V 2 bases and J 7 bases, with 14 bases left between them.

The sample holds a few counts of this clone. Written as DNA, the CDR3 is TGTGCCAGCACCGACGGATTAAACACCGGGGAGCTGTTTTTT. This translates into CASTDGLNTGELFF. J is TRBJ2-2 and V is TRBV9; D unresolved. CDR1 is SGDLS and CDR2 is YYNGEE in the germline V gene. V was trimmed by 6 bases and J by 2 bases, leaving 11 bases between them. CDR3 length equals 14 residues.

This clone was picked up a small number of times. The chain has TRBV27 and TRBJ1-6; 7 bases fit TRBD1. From germline, CDR1 is MNHEY and CDR2 SMNVEV (reference sequence). V lost 5 bases to trimming and J lost 10 bases; unmatched junction nucleotides: 11. The CDR3 runs to 15 residues. This chain's CDR3 is CASSPKGTVKSPLHF. CDR3 nucleotide sequence: TGTGCCAGCAGTCCGAAGGGGACAGTCAAGTCACCCCTCCACTTT.

This clone was detected only a few times. The V and J genes are TRBV4-1 and TRBJ1-2, with 9 positions matching TRBD1. The germline V gene has CDR1 MGHRA and CDR2 YSYEKL. This CDR3 comprises 17 residues. The trim removed 2 bases at V and 2 bases at J, leaving 9 bases unmatched. Here the CDR3 reads CASSQLGQGTPNYGYTF. In nucleotides, the CDR3 is TGCGCCAGCAGCCAACTAGGACAGGGGACTCCGAACTATGGCTACACCTTC.